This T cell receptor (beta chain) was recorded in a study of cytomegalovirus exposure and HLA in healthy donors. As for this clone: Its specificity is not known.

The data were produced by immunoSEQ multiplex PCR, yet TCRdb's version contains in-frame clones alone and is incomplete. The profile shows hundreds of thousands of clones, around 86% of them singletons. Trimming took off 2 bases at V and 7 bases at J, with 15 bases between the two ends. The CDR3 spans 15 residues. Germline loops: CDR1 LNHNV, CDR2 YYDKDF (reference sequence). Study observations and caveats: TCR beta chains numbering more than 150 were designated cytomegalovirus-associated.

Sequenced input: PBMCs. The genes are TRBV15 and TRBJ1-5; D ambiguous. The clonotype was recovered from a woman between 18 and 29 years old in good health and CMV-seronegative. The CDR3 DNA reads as TGTGCCACCAGCAGACACATAGGGCGGGAGCAGCCCCAGCATTTT. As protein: CATSRHIGREQPQHF.